This T cell receptor (beta chain) was captured in a study of CD8+ T cells in alopecia areata. Study findings and constraints: Sharing of TCR sequences between patients (possibly for HLA-related reasons) was less clear than in mice. For lesional scalp, especially alopecia totalis/universalis, clonality was higher than in normal scalp. Resident alphabeta T cells of normal skin are also sequenced in scalp samples.

cDNA serving as the sequencing template came from extracted, reverse transcribed RNA. Clones were sequenced by immunoSEQ multiplex PCR, and TCRdb holds only the in-frame ones, with some missing. Altogether roughly 60,000 clones are present, 44% being singletons, with the ten largest covering roughly half. On this clone itself: Its target is not known.

There are 12 residues in the CDR3. The V gene's germline CDR1 is SEHNR and CDR2 FQNEAQ (reference sequence). Sampling of alopecia areata patients yielded lesional scalp punch biopsies as well as peripheral blood. The TCR originated in a human donor with alopecia areata. The chain employs TRBV7-9 and TRBJ2-7, with D tentatively TRBD2 (5 bases). The J call may be faulty, since TRBJ2-1 better matches the DNA end. Sequencing used NKG2D-low CD8+ T cells sorted from blood. This CDR3 reads CASSLEGEEQFF. CDR3 coding DNA: TGTGCCAGCAGCTTAGAGGGAGAGGAGCAGTTCTTC.